This T cell receptor beta chain was documented in a study of CD4 and CD8 cells across lung adenocarcinoma regions. Germline assignment: CDR1 MNHEY and CDR2 SVGEGT. This CDR3 has 14 amino acids. As concerns this clonotype: One junction end disagrees with the germline gene, perhaps due to a read error.

The patients had localized lung adenocarcinoma, a non-small cell subtype. A single record per CDR3 protein comes from TCRdb applying MiXCR to the PCR reads. The profile shows several thousand distinct CDR3 sequences, 45% to 70% of them singletons. The sequencing input was CD4+ T cells from the center of a lung tumor. The gene calls are TRBV6-2 or TRBV6-3 and TRBJ1-1, with 8 bases that match TRBD1. The TCR comes from a female donor with lung adenocarcinoma. The CD4 and CD8 labels of this study may be unreliable. The CDR3 DNA sequence: TGTGCCAGCAGATGGACAGGGATGAACACTGGATACATCTTT. It specifies CASRWTGMNTGYIF.